The 3 T cell receptor beta chains in this list originate from one sample, sequenced in a study of T-cell reconstitution after alpha-beta-depleted transplantation in children. During its preparation, the TCRbeta library received unique molecular identifiers. TCRdb re-called the PCR reads with MiXCR, one entry per CDR3 protein. The table records hundreds of thousands of distinct CDR3 sequences, 10% to 15% of them present only once. The specimen was PBMCs, mostly from graft donor cells, collected 360 days after TCRalphabeta/CD19-depleted stem cell transplant. Receptor source: a male patient aged 5 to 17 who had a stem cell transplant for acute myeloid leukemia, so the T cells may come from the graft donor.

This clonotype showed up just a few times. This sequence joins TRBV11-2 and TRBJ2-1, with no clear D. The CDR3 extends over 16 amino acids. V shed 1 base and J shed 2 bases, with 12 bases lying between them. Germline V gene data show CDR1 as SGHAT and CDR2 as FQNNGV. In DNA form, the CDR3 reads TGTGCCAGCAGCTTAGCCCGTGTAAGGGCCTACAATGAGCAGTTCTTC. It specifies CASSLARVRAYNEQFF. Looking up the rest from reference TRBV11-2 and TRBJ2-1 gives the full variable domain: EAGVAQSPRYKIIEKRQSVAFWCNPISGHATLYWYQQILGQGPKLLIQFQNNGVVDDSQLPKDRFSAERLKGVDSTLKIQPAKLEDSAVYLCASSLARVRAYNEQFFGPGTRLTVL.

The V gene is TRBV11-1, the J gene TRBJ1-1; D is ambiguous. V dropped 9 bases and J dropped 4 bases, with 18 bases sitting between them. The length of the CDR3 is 14 residues. CDR1 is SGHAT, CDR2 FQDESV, per germline (reference sequence). The CDR3 here is CASSPDGEFTEAFF. The CDR3 nucleotides read TGTGCCAGTTCCCCCGACGGGGAGTTCACTGAAGCTTTCTTT.

This clonotype was observed many times. This chain connects TRBV3-1 to TRBJ2-4; D is perhaps TRBD1 (6 bases). Germline V gene sequence: CDR1 LGHDT, CDR2 YNNKEL (reference sequence). The CDR3 spans 16 residues. The germline V and J ends were trimmed by 0 bases and 4 bases, with 13 bases remaining between them. CDR3: CASSQDVGAAKNIQYF. CDR3 nucleotides: TGTGCCAGCAGCCAAGATGTGGGGGCGGCAAAAAACATTCAGTACTTC. Full variable domain (outside the CDR3, taken from reference TRBV3-1 and TRBJ2-4): DTAVSQTPKYLVTQMGNDKSIKCEQNLGHDTMYWYKQDSKKFLKIMFSYNNKELIINETVPNRFSPKSPDKAHLNLHINSLELGDSAVYFCASSQDVGAAKNIQYFGAGTRLSVL.